Sequencing of this TCR beta chain was carried out in a study of read filtering for tumor transcriptome and immune sequencing. About the study: DNase treatment preceded whole-transcriptome library preparation.

Broader study findings: IR-seq and RNA-seq agreed better without single-read clonotypes. The CD138-negative fraction was mixed bone marrow immune cells, not pure T cells. Compared with RNA-seq, IR-seq gave much higher clonotype depth and reliability.

Molecular barcoded adaptors covering alpha/delta and beta/gamma chains were used on roughly 400 ng RNA. TCRdb reanalysed the reads using MiXCR and keeps one entry per CDR3 protein. The sample has some 38,000 distinct CDR3 sequences; 14% are singletons. V was cut by 4 bases and J by 7 bases, with 4 bases left in between. The CDR3 loop spans 11 amino acids. Germline V gene lookup returns CDR1 LGHNA and CDR2 YNFKEQ. This clonotype was detected many times. Its antigen is still unknown. V usage is TRBV4-2 and J usage is TRBJ1-4; D call uncertain. The sample consisted of a population of CD138-negative cells sorted from bone marrow. This receptor was taken from a donor at least 40 years old with multiple myeloma. The CDR3 reads CASSLFEKLFF. CDR3 DNA: TGTGCCAGCAGCCTCTTTGAAAAACTGTTTTTT.